This T cell receptor beta chain was sequenced during a study of vaccination effects on CD4 cells after COVID-19. About the study: Researchers obtained post-vaccine samples at a median of 72 days past the second dose.

A remark on this clone: Its target is unknown.

Measured with immunoSEQ multiplex PCR; TCRdb has only the in-frame clones, and not every one. The data show about 50,000 clones, with under 85% seen just once and about 15% held by the top ten. With the ViraFEST assay, the study expanded antigen-specific CD4+ T cells using viral peptide pools, then sequenced them. Upon completion of more than 9 days in culture, CD4+ T cells were isolated. Each participant received a vaccine that was either BNT162b2 or mRNA-1273, given as two doses. This clonotype was sampled from a human donor who received a COVID-19 vaccine. The sequences come from CD4+ T cells from PBMCs cultured with HCoV-OC43 spike peptides, collected after COVID-19 vaccination. The sample's subset: HCoV-OC43 spike overlapping peptide pool stimulation.

CDR3 DNA: TGTGCCAGCAGCGTAGCGGAGGAGGAACCTAGCACAGATACGCAGTATTTT. Residues: CASSVAEEEPSTDTQYF. V is TRBV9 and J is TRBJ2-3, with a tentative D call TRBD2 (5 bases). CDR3 size: 17 residues. Trimming removed 0 bases at V and 0 bases at J, with 14 bases between. Germline lookup yields CDR1 SGDLS and CDR2 YYNGEE.